Below, 23 T cell receptor beta chains from the same sample are listed, as sequenced in a study of shared clonotypes between healthy human individuals. The assay was immunoSEQ multiplex PCR, and TCRdb's table has in-frame clones only and misses some. The sample includes roughly 2,300,000 clones, 85% to 95% of them seen just once. The sample was naive CD4+ T cells from PBMCs. Subset here: CD45RA+ positively selected. These receptors were taken from a man between 18 and 35 years old in good health. Some clones in this sample may be carry-over from other donors' samples.

This sequence joins TRBV4-1 and TRBJ2-3, with D tentatively TRBD1 (5 bases). Germline-derived CDR1 and CDR2 are MGHRA and YSYEKL. The CDR3 length is 15 residues. The V end was cut by 0 bases, the J end by 4 bases, with 11 bases between. The CDR3 here is CASSQDSAGSDTQYF. CDR3 in DNA: TGCGCCAGCAGCCAAGATTCGGCAGGGTCAGATACGCAGTATTTT.

The chain carries TRBV5-4 and TRBJ2-1; 11 bases agree with TRBD2. The CDR3 totals 15 residues. Per germline, CDR1 SGHNT and CDR2 YYREEE (reference sequence). After removal of 1 base from V and 8 bases from J, the junction contained 5 bases not matched to a gene. CDR3 nucleotides: TGTGCCAGCAGCTTGAAAGGGACTAGCGGCGATGAGCAGTTCTTC. Translated: CASSLKGTSGDEQFF.

V is TRBV4-3 and J is TRBJ2-3; TRBD2 matches at 9 bases. Losses at the gene ends were 2 bases for V and 3 bases for J; bases not matched to a gene: 9. CDR3 size: 17 residues. The germline gives CDR1 LGHNA, CDR2 YSLEER. The CDR3 DNA reads as TGCGCCAGCAGCCAAAGTGGTAGCGGGAGTGGGACAGATACGCAGTATTTT. Translated, it gives CASSQSGSGSGTDTQYF.

The chain is built from TRBV6-5 and TRBJ1-2; 9 bases match TRBD1. Germline CDR1 reads MNHEY; CDR2 reads SVGAGI. This CDR3 has 15 amino acids. J was trimmed by 4 bases and V by 6 bases; bases with no gene match: 9. The CDR3 region is CASRKGTGLSYGYTF. The CDR3 DNA is TGTGCCAGCAGAAAGGGGACAGGGCTTAGCTATGGCTACACCTTC.

V gene TRBV5-8 combines with J gene TRBJ1-1; unclear D gene. Germline values: CDR1 SGHTS, CDR2 YDEGEE. With 0 bases removed from V and 3 bases from J, the gap between germline ends came to 9 bases. This CDR3 is built from 14 residues. As DNA, the CDR3 is TGTGCCAGCAGCTTGGGGAGGTGGGACACTGAAGCTTTCTTT. Residues: CASSLGRWDTEAFF.

The genes are TRBV5-5 and TRBJ1-1; D not certain. Looked up from germline, CDR1 is SGHKS and CDR2 is YYEKEE (reference sequence). V shed 0 bases and J shed 3 bases, with 6 bases lying between them. This CDR3 region has 13 residues. The CDR3 spells CASSLEVYTEAFF. CDR3 DNA sequence: TGTGCCAGCAGCTTGGAAGTTTACACTGAAGCTTTCTTT. Combining the CDR3 with reference TRBV5-5 and TRBJ1-1 gives the whole variable domain DAGVTQSPTHLIKTRGQQVTLRCSPISGHKSVSWYQQVLGQGPQFIFQYYEKEERGRGNFPDRFSARQFPNYSSELNVNALLLGDSALYLCASSLEVYTEAFFGQGTRLTVV.

This chain links TRBV6-6 with TRBJ1-1; perhaps TRBD1 as D (5 bases). Per germline, CDR1 MNHNY and CDR2 SVGAGI (reference sequence). The V end was cut by 10 bases, the J end by 0 bases, with 12 bases between. The CDR3 is made up of 13 amino acids. This CDR3 is CAIRGAVNTEAFF. CDR3 in DNA: TGTGCCATTCGTGGGGCGGTGAACACTGAAGCTTTCTTT.

The chain employs TRBV10-2 and TRBJ1-1; 10 bases map to TRBD1. The CDR3 totals 14 residues. The germline V gene has CDR1 WSHSY and CDR2 SAAADI. J gave up 2 bases and V 7 bases, and 4 bases lay outside the gene matches. The CDR3 sequence: CASMRTGGNTEAFF. The CDR3 DNA reads TGCGCCAGCATGAGGACAGGGGGAAACACTGAAGCTTTCTTT.

The rearrangement uses TRBV5-1 and TRBJ2-7; 8 bases map to TRBD1. The CDR3 runs 16 residues. V lost 6 bases and J lost 12; bases outside the gene matches: 23. Germline V CDR1 and CDR2: SGHRS, YFSETQ. Here the CDR3 DNA reads TGCGCCAGCACACAACGGACAGGGTGGACTGAAGATAAGATGTACTTC. Protein: CASTQRTGWTEDKMYF.

V and J are TRBV27 and TRBJ1-2, with D possibly TRBD1 on 6 matching bases. Deletions cut 3 bases from V and 7 bases from J, with 15 bases between. CDR3 length: 14 residues. Per the germline V gene, CDR1 is MNHEY and CDR2 is SMNVEV (reference sequence). For the CDR3, the DNA is TGTGCCAGCAGTTTTCGGGGGGCATTGAGTGGCTACACCTTC. Translation: CASSFRGALSGYTF.

This chain joins TRBV18 and TRBJ1-4; no clear D gene. V was shortened by 3 bases and J by 5 bases, with 16 bases between the two germline ends. Germline CDR1 is KGHSH and CDR2 is LQKENI. The CDR3 spans 16 residues. CDR3 nucleotide sequence: TGTGCCAGCTCACCTTATACCGGCGGCGGGAATGAAAAACTGTTTTTT. Translating it yields CASSPYTGGGNEKLFF.

The sample holds one count of this clone. This chain links TRBV7-9 with TRBJ2-6; no clear D gene. Between the trimmed V and J ends, which lost 3 bases and 0 bases, there was a span of 6 bases. In germline, CDR1 is SEHNR, CDR2 FQNEAQ (reference sequence). The CDR3 runs 15 residues. The CDR3 coding sequence is TGTGCCAGCAGCTTCGCCAGCTCTGGGGCCAACGTCCTGACTTTC. The encoded protein is CASSFASSGANVLTF. The whole variable domain, remainder taken from reference TRBV7-9 and TRBJ2-6, is DTGVSQNPRHKITKRGQNVTFRCDPISEHNRLYWYRQTLGQGPEFLTYFQNEAQLEKSRLLSDRFSAERPKGSFSTLEIQRTEQGDSAMYLCASSFASSGANVLTFGAGSRLTVL.

The V and J genes are TRBV6-6 and TRBJ2-7; TRBD2 agrees at 10 bases. Germline V gene sequence: CDR1 MNHNY, CDR2 SVGAGI (reference sequence). This CDR3 comprises 13 residues. J was trimmed by 6 bases and V by 8 bases; bases with no gene match: 7. DNA of the CDR3: TGTGCCAGCGCGGGGCTAGCGGGAGTCGAGCAGTACTTC. Protein: CASAGLAGVEQYF.

This sequence joins TRBV28 and TRBJ2-7, with TRBD2 identical over 8 bases. Trimming cost V 7 bases and J 5 bases; bases outside gene matches: 19. This CDR3 spans 17 amino acids. Germline V CDR1 and CDR2: MDHEN, SYDVKM. This chain's CDR3 is CASTRTSGPGMVDEQYF. CDR3 in DNA: TGTGCCAGCACCCGCACTAGCGGCCCCGGGATGGTCGACGAGCAGTACTTC.

The chain carries TRBV7-2 and TRBJ1-4; perhaps TRBD1 as D (5 bases). The CDR3 has 13 residues. With 3 bases removed from V and 10 bases from J, the gap between germline ends came to 12 bases. CDR1 and CDR2 (germline): SGHTA, FQGNSA. In nucleotides, the CDR3 is TGTGCCAGCAGCTTGCGGGACGGACTAAAACTGTTTTTT. This encodes CASSLRDGLKLFF. The complete variable domain, with remaining parts taken from reference TRBV7-2 and TRBJ1-4, reads GAGVSQSPSNKVTEKGKDVELRCDPISGHTALYWYRQSLGQGLEFLIYFQGNSAPDKSGLPSDRFSAERTGGSVSTLTIQRTQQEDSAVYLCASSLRDGLKLFFGSGTQLSVL.

This clone is a singleton in its sample. The V call is TRBV28, the J call TRBJ1-1, with D hard to call. V lost 6 bases, J lost 5 bases, and 10 bases lay in between. The CDR3 runs to 12 residues. The germline V gene has CDR1 MDHEN and CDR2 SYDVKM. CDR3 sequence (DNA): TGTGCCAGCAGATGGAGATTTACTGAAGCTTTCTTT. This codes for CASRWRFTEAFF.

A remark on this clone: Other DNA sequences of this sample code for an identical CDR3. The chain recombines TRBV7-3 with TRBJ1-1; 7 bases are shared with TRBD1. Per the germline V gene, CDR1 is SGHTA and CDR2 is FQGTGA. The CDR3 totals 14 residues. The trim removed 0 bases at V and 2 bases at J, leaving 0 bases unmatched. The CDR3 nucleotides are TGTGCCAGCAGCTTAACAGGGGGCAACACTGAAGCTTTCTTT. This sequence encodes CASSLTGGNTEAFF.

The gene calls are TRBV19 and TRBJ2-7; 8 nucleotides match TRBD2. The germline CDR1 and CDR2 sequences are LNHDA and SQIVND (reference sequence). The CDR3 is 14 residues long. Unmatched junction bases numbered 8, after V lost 6 bases and J lost 4 bases. The CDR3 DNA is TGTGCCAGTAGACAAACCGGGACTAGGTACGAGCAGTACTTC. Its translation is CASRQTGTRYEQYF.

The chain links TRBV28 to TRBJ2-3, with TRBD2 matching over 10 bases. This CDR3 is built from 16 residues. Looked up from germline, CDR1 is MDHEN and CDR2 is SYDVKM. J lost 1 base, V lost 4 bases, and 5 bases had no gene match. The CDR3, as DNA: TGTGCCAGCAGTTCCTCGCTAGCGGGAGGCACAGATACGCAGTATTTT. It translates to CASSSSLAGGTDTQYF.

V is TRBV10-3 and J is TRBJ2-7, with D perhaps TRBD1 (5 bases). In germline, CDR1 is ENHRY, CDR2 SYGVKD. Deletions cut 6 bases from V and 3 bases from J, with 9 bases between. The CDR3 is 12 amino acids. As DNA, the CDR3 is TGTGCCATCAGCCCAGGGTTCTACGAGCAGTACTTC. Its protein is CAISPGFYEQYF.

The CDR3 DNA reads as TGTGCCAGTAGTATGTATCGTGGGGCTAACTATGGCTACACCTTC. The encoded protein is CASSMYRGANYGYTF. This chain uses TRBV19 with TRBJ1-2; D remains ambiguous. Germline-derived CDR1 and CDR2 are LNHDA and SQIVND (reference sequence). There are 15 residues in the CDR3. The V gene lost 3 bases and the J gene lost 0 bases, with 11 bases spanning the gap.

The chain is built from TRBV11-2 and TRBJ1-5; D not resolved. Germline CDR1 and CDR2: SGHAT and FQNNGV. The length of the CDR3 is 17 residues. Trimming shortened V by 2 bases and J by 4 bases, and 18 bases separated the two germline ends. The CDR3 sequence: CASSLRPETSVNQPQHF. For the CDR3, the DNA is TGTGCCAGCAGCTTACGCCCCGAAACTTCTGTTAATCAGCCCCAGCATTTT.

The CDR3 DNA sequence: TGTGCCAGCAGCTTAGGGCTGGGGAGATCCTACGAGCAGTACTTC. Translated, it gives CASSLGLGRSYEQYF. This sequence joins TRBV11-2 and TRBJ2-7, with D possibly being TRBD2 (5 bases). This CDR3 contains 15 residues. Germline V gives CDR1 SGHAT, CDR2 FQNNGV. The V end was cut by 1 base, the J end by 1 base, with 11 bases between.